This record looks at one T cell receptor beta chain sequence and its context. The antigen is undetermined. Trimming removed 0 bases at V and 0 bases at J, with 17 bases between. The CDR3 consists of 18 residues. Per germline, CDR1 LGHNA and CDR2 YNFKEQ. Libraries were prepared by immunoSEQ multiplex PCR; TCRdb keeps only in-frame clonotypes and omits some of them. The sample consists of tens of thousands of clones, more than 85% of them appearing once. The sample belongs to a study of cytomegalovirus exposure and HLA in healthy donors. Study-level results: A few chains tied to CMV proved CMV antigen-specific in vitro.

This chain links TRBV4-2 with TRBJ2-5; D not resolved. The source material was PBMCs. This clonotype was obtained from a woman in her 30s in good health and CMV-seronegative. CDR3 loop: CASSQDRRERLYQETQYF. The CDR3 bases are TGTGCCAGCAGCCAAGATCGCAGAGAGCGTCTGTACCAAGAGACCCAGTACTTC.